The rows below give T cell receptor beta chains drawn from one sample of a study of regulatory T cells in long-lasting Graves disease. TCRdb redid the calling of the multiplex PCR reads with MiXCR, one entry per CDR3 protein. This sample yields roughly 530,000 distinct CDR3 sequences, of which 16% are seen a single time; roughly 25% belongs to the top ten. The sample was also linked to a second study, of T cells in Graves' hyperthyroidism and ophthalmopathy.

The material sequenced was peripheral blood mononuclear cells (PBMCs), taken at new diagnosis, from a patient treated with antithyroid drugs. These receptors were taken from a woman aged 40 to 65 with Graves disease. The CDR3 runs from the conserved cysteine through the conserved F or W. Each record gives: J gene, clone size, D gene, CDR3 length, V gene, CDR3 DNA, CDR3 protein. The D gene is left open where the match is weak. Some rows have no size entry. The others give once, few or many, or a class for an expanded clone.

TRBJ2-1,.,.,13,TRBV5-4,TGTGCCAGCACCCCCGGAGGGTACAATGAGCAGTTCTTC,CASTPGGYNEQFF
TRBJ2-7,many,.,14,TRBV12-3/TRBV12-4,TGTGCCAGCAGTTTTACACGGGAATCCTACGAGCAGTACTTC,CASSFTRESYEQYF
TRBJ1-2,.,TRBD1,13,TRBV19,TGTGCCACCTCGGACAGGGGAGGATATGGCTACACCTTC,CATSDRGGYGYTF
TRBJ2-7,few,TRBD2,16,TRBV20-1,TGCAGTGCTAGCCCCCTAGCGGGGGGCTACCTCCACGAGCAGTACTTC,CSASPLAGGYLHEQYF
TRBJ1-2,many,.,14,TRBV7-2,TGTGCCAGCAGCTTGGAGGGTTCAACTATGGGCTACACCTTC,CASSLEGSTMGYTF
TRBJ1-2,few,.,15,TRBV5-1,TGCGCCAGCAGCCCGGACGAGGGCTCTAACTATGGCTACACCTTC,CASSPDEGSNYGYTF
TRBJ2-7,few,.,14,TRBV7-9,TGTGCCAGCAGCGGAATAGACAGTACCTACGAGCAGTACTTC,CASSGIDSTYEQYF
TRBJ1-1,few,.,13,TRBV19,TGTGCCAGTAGTGCACCGACAGAGGATGAAGCTTTCTTT,CASSAPTEDEAFF
TRBJ1-2,few,TRBD1,13,TRBV27,TGTGCCAGCAGTTCGACAGGGTGGGATGGCTACACCTTC,CASSSTGWDGYTF
TRBJ2-1,few,TRBD1,15,TRBV20-1,TGCAGTGCTAGGTTCCGGGACAGGGGGTACAATGAGCAGTTCTTC,CSARFRDRGYNEQFF
TRBJ2-3,many,.,15,TRBV7-2,TGTGCCAGCAGCTTAGTGGGCGCCTCGGGCGATACGCAGTATTTT,CASSLVGASGDTQYF
TRBJ1-2,many,TRBD1,16,TRBV3-1,TGTGCCAGCAGCCAAGTGACAGGGCGGACTAACTATGGCTACACCTTC,CASSQVTGRTNYGYTF
TRBJ2-5,many,.,14,TRBV5-1,TGCGCCAGCAGCTTGGAAGGAGAGGCAGAGACCCAGTACTTC,CASSLEGEAETQYF
TRBJ1-1,many,.,13,TRBV20-1,TGCAGTGCTAGTAAGGAAGTGAACACTGAAGCTTTCTTT,CSASKEVNTEAFF
TRBJ2-4,many,.,15,TRBV18,TGTGCCAGCTCACCACCGATGGACAGTAAAAACATTCAGTACTTC,CASSPPMDSKNIQYF
TRBJ1-2,many,.,12,TRBV6-2/TRBV6-3,TGTGCCAGCAGGAATATGGACGGTGGCTACACCTTC,CASRNMDGGYTF
TRBJ2-7,many,.,14,TRBV12-3/TRBV12-4,TGTGCCAGCACTAAGCCAGGCTACGGGAGCGAGCAGTACTTC,CASTKPGYGSEQYF
TRBJ2-2,few,.,12,TRBV3-1,TGTGCCAGCACCGGCAACCGTTTGGAGCTGTTTTTT,CASTGNRLELFF
TRBJ1-2,many,TRBD1,13,TRBV28,TGTGCCAGCAGTTCACAGGGGGGCTATGGCTACACCTTC,CASSSQGGYGYTF
TRBJ1-2,many,.,15,TRBV20-1,TGCAGTGCTAGAGAGGGGCGGAAAGCTAACTATGGCTACACCTTC,CSAREGRKANYGYTF
TRBJ1-2,few,.,12,TRBV29-1,TGCAGCGTTGAACGAGGGTCGGGAGGCTACACCTTC,CSVERGSGGYTF
TRBJ2-1,.,TRBD2,17,TRBV4-1,TGCGCCAGCAGCCAGACCCCCCGGACTAGCGGGGAGAGTGAGCAGTTCTTC,CASSQTPRTSGESEQFF
TRBJ2-3,many,.,14,TRBV3-1,TGTGCCAGCAGCCTGGGACCCAGCACAGATACGCAGTATTTT,CASSLGPSTDTQYF
TRBJ2-5,many,.,15,TRBV11-2,TGTGCCAGCAGCATCCGGGGCGGCTACCAAGAGACCCAGTACTTC,CASSIRGGYQETQYF
TRBJ2-7,.,.,11,TRBV7-9,TGTGCCAGCAGCGTAAATCACGAGCAGTACTTC,CASSVNHEQYF
TRBJ1-5,.,.,16,TRBV2,TGTGCCAGCAGTGAAATGGGGGGGTGGAACAATCAGCCCCAGCATTTT,CASSEMGGWNNQPQHF
TRBJ2-1,few,TRBD2,13,TRBV27,TGTGCCAGTAAAGCGGGGGGGGGGACCGAGCAGTTCTTC,CASKAGGGTEQFF
TRBJ2-1,few,TRBD1,13,TRBV19,TGTGCCAGTAGTGCGGACAGGGGGCATGAGCAGTTCTTC,CASSADRGHEQFF
TRBJ1-5,.,.,15,TRBV6-9,TGTGCCAGCAGTTACTCCGGGACGGCTGATCAGCCCCAGCATTTT,CASSYSGTADQPQHF
TRBJ2-7,many,.,15,TRBV13,TGTGCCAGCAGCACGGGACCACTAGGGGCCTACGAGCAGTACTTC,CASSTGPLGAYEQYF
TRBJ2-3,.,TRBD2,16,TRBV7-6,TGTGCCAGCAGCAACCGACTAGCGGGGGGCACAGATACGCAGTATTTT,CASSNRLAGGTDTQYF
TRBJ1-2,many,TRBD1,12,TRBV6-1,TGTGCCAGCTGCGGACAGGACTATGGCTACACCTTC,CASCGQDYGYTF
TRBJ1-1,many,TRBD1,12,TRBV30,TGTGCCTGGAGTAGACAGGGTCCTGAAGCTTTCTTT,CAWSRQGPEAFF
TRBJ2-2,few,TRBD1,14,TRBV2,TGTGCCAGCAGGGGGACAGGGGGCTTCGGGGAGCTGTTTTTT,CASRGTGGFGELFF
TRBJ2-5,many,.,14,TRBV7-2,TGTGCCAGCAGCTTAGCGCTCGGGCCGGAGACCCAGTACTTC,CASSLALGPETQYF
TRBJ1-5,many,.,13,TRBV3-1,TGTGCCAGCAGCCAATCTAGCGGGCAGCCCCAGCATTTT,CASSQSSGQPQHF
TRBJ1-2,many,.,15,TRBV2,TGTGCCAGCCCACTAAACCGGGACCCCAGTGGGGGCTACACCTTC,CASPLNRDPSGGYTF
TRBJ1-6,few,.,15,TRBV20-1,TGCAGTGCTAGACCTTCGGGCTCCTATAATTCACCCCTCCACTTT,CSARPSGSYNSPLHF
TRBJ1-2,.,.,14,TRBV27,TGTGCCAGCAGTTCTAACGGCCCGAACTATGGCTACACCTTC,CASSSNGPNYGYTF
TRBJ2-4,.,TRBD2,15,TRBV20-1,TGCAGTGCCATCGGGAGCGGGGGGGCCGAAAACATTCAGTACTTC,CSAIGSGGAENIQYF
TRBJ1-1,many,.,11,TRBV6-1,TGTGCCAGCAGTGAACCGGTGGAAGCTTTCTTT,CASSEPVEAFF
TRBJ2-3,.,.,17,TRBV18,TGTGCCAGCTCACCCTCTCTGTTGGGGAGAAACACAGATACGCAGTATTTT,CASSPSLLGRNTDTQYF
TRBJ1-2,many,TRBD1,15,TRBV6-1,TGTGCCAGCAGGCAAGGACAGGGCTCTAACTATGGCTACACCTTC,CASRQGQGSNYGYTF
TRBJ2-7,.,.,14,TRBV11-3,TGTGCCAGCAGCTTATCGGCCAGCTCTTACGAGCAGTACTTC,CASSLSASSYEQYF
TRBJ1-4,few,TRBD1,15,TRBV12-3/TRBV12-4,TGTGCCAGCAGCCGTAGACAGGGGGCTAATGAAAAACTGTTTTTT,CASSRRQGANEKLFF
TRBJ2-5,.,.,14,TRBV28,TGTGCCAGCAGTTTTCAAGGCCTGAAAGAGACCCAGTACTTC,CASSFQGLKETQYF
TRBJ1-1,many,.,14,TRBV3-1,TGTGCCAGCAGCCAAGGGCAGCCCAACACTGAAGCTTTCTTT,CASSQGQPNTEAFF
TRBJ1-2,many,.,14,TRBV20-1,TGCAGTGCTCCCAGAACGACAGCTAACTATGGCTACACCTTC,CSAPRTTANYGYTF
TRBJ1-1,many,TRBD1,12,TRBV10-3,TGTGCCATCAGTGAAAGGGGGCAGGAAGCTTTCTTT,CAISERGQEAFF
TRBJ2-5,few,.,15,TRBV5-8,TGTGCCAGCAGTTACCTCGGGGGCCAACAAGAGACCCAGTACTTC,CASSYLGGQQETQYF
TRBJ1-1,few,.,11,TRBV5-1,TGCGCCAGCAGCTTGTACGGTGAAGCTTTCTTT,CASSLYGEAFF
TRBJ2-3,many,.,14,TRBV18,TGTGCCAGCTCACAGACGGACGGGAGAGATACGCAGTATTTT,CASSQTDGRDTQYF
TRBJ1-3,.,.,18,TRBV28,TGTGCCAGCAGTTCACCGGGACTCAAAAGGGTTTCTGGAAACACCATATATTTT,CASSSPGLKRVSGNTIYF
TRBJ2-7,many,TRBD2,14,TRBV20-1,TGCAGTGCTTTAGTTGTCGGGGGGTCATACGAGCAGTACTTC,CSALVVGGSYEQYF
TRBJ1-2,few,TRBD1,13,TRBV10-3,TGTGCCATCAGAGCCGGGACAGAAGACGGCTACACCTTC,CAIRAGTEDGYTF
TRBJ2-6,many,.,18,TRBV28,TGTGCCAGCAGGAGGTTGGGGACACCGAACTCTGGGGCCAACGTCCTGACTTTC,CASRRLGTPNSGANVLTF
TRBJ2-7,few,.,13,TRBV2,TGTGCCAGCAGGCTCGACAGGTTCTACGAGCAGTACTTC,CASRLDRFYEQYF
TRBJ1-2,many,TRBD1,16,TRBV6-1,TGTGCCAGCAGCGACCCCGGGACAGGGGTTAACTATGGCTACACCTTC,CASSDPGTGVNYGYTF